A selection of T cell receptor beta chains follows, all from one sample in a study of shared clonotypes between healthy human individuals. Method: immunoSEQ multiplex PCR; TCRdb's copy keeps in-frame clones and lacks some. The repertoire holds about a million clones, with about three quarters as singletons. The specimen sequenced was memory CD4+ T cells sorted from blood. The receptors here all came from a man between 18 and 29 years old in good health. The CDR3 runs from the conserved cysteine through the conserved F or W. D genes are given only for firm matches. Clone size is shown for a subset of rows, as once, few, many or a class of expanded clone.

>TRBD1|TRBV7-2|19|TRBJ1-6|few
TGTGCCAGCAGCTTAAATGGTCTTGGAGGGGGCCTTACTAATTCACCCCTCCACTTT
CASSLNGLGGGLTNSPLHF
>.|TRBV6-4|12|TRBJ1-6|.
TGTGCCAGCAGAGCTAATAATTCACCCCTCCACTTT
CASRANNSPLHF
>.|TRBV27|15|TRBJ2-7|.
TGTGCCAGCCACCCCCAACGGGACTGGGACTACGAGCAGTACTTC
CASHPQRDWDYEQYF
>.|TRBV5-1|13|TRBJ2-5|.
TGCGCCAGCAGCATAACAGGGCAGGGGACCCAGTACTTC
CASSITGQGTQYF
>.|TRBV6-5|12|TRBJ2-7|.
TGTGCCAGCAGTTACCACGGTAACGAGCAGTACTTC
CASSYHGNEQYF
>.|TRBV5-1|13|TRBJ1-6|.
TGCGCCAGCAGCTTGGGGAAGGAGACACCCCTCCACTTT
CASSLGKETPLHF
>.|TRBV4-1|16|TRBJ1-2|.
TGCGCCAGCAGCCAAGTCGTCCCACAGAGGGACTATGGCTACACCTTC
CASSQVVPQRDYGYTF
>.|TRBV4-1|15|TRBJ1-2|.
TGCGCCAGCAGCCCGAGTCAGGGCACACTTTATGGCTACACCTTC
CASSPSQGTLYGYTF
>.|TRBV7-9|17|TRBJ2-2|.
TGTGCCAGCAGCCCAAGGCCGGGGGGCCTCGACACCGGGGAGCTGTTTTTT
CASSPRPGGLDTGELFF
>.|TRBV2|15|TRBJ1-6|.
TGTGCCAGCAGTGAAGCGCGAGGCGTCGGTTCACCCCTCCACTTT
CASSEARGVGSPLHF
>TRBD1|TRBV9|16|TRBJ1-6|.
TGTGCCAGCAGCGCCCTCGACAGGGCTGATAATTCACCCCTCCACTTT
CASSALDRADNSPLHF
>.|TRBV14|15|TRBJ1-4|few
TGTGCCAGCAGCCAAGGTCTGGGCCGAAATGAAAAACTGTTTTTT
CASSQGLGRNEKLFF
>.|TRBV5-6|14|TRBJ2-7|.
TGTGCCAGCAGCTTTAGCGGCAGCAAAGGACGGCAGTACTTC
CASSFSGSKGRQYF
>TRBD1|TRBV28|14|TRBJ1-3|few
TGTGCCAGCAGTGCGGCCACAGGGGCAAACACCATATATTTT
CASSAATGANTIYF
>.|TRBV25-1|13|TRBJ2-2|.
TGTGCCAGCAGTGAGCGGGGTTCCGGGGAGCTGTTTTTT
CASSERGSGELFF
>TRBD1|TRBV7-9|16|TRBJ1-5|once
TGTGCCAGCAGCTTCGGGACAGGAGGGGAAGAGCAGCCCCAGCATTTT
CASSFGTGGEEQPQHF
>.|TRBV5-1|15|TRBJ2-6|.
TGCGCCAGCACCTATGTAGCCTCTGGGGCCAACGTCCTGACTTTC
CASTYVASGANVLTF
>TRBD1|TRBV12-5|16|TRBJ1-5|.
TGTGCTAGTGGTCTCTGGCCGGGACAGGGGGTTCAGCCCCAGCATTTT
CASGLWPGQGVQPQHF
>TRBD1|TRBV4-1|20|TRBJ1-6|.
TGCGCCAGCAGCCCCTACGGCCCAGGGACAGGGGTGCTCATAAATTCACCCCTCCACTTT
CASSPYGPGTGVLINSPLHF
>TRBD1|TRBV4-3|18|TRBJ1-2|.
TGCGCCAGCAGCCAAGATTGGGCCGTAGACAGGGGAAAGTATGGCTACACCTTC
CASSQDWAVDRGKYGYTF
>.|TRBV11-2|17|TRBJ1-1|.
TGTGCCAGCAGCTTATGGAAGGGGCAGATGCCGAACACTGAAGCTTTCTTT
CASSLWKGQMPNTEAFF
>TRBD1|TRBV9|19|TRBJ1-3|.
TGTGCCAGCAGCGTAGCTATTGGGCAGGGGGCGCTGGGTGGAAACACCATATATTTT
CASSVAIGQGALGGNTIYF